The entry below describes one T cell receptor (beta chain). Its antigen is unknown. The sample belongs to a study of CD8 T cells in ankylosing spondylitis. Study-level findings and limits: Reactive arthritis synovial fluid and blood previously showed some of these motif variants. Ankylosing spondylitis blood appeared to carry a characteristic TCR beta motif of roughly 8 highly homologous variants.

The V and J ends lost 4 bases and 4 bases, in that order; junction bases with no gene match: 17. The CDR3 is 18 residues long. The V gene's germline CDR1 is SGHRS and CDR2 YFSETQ. By quantitative 5'-RACE with molecular barcodes, the TCR beta libraries were made. In TCRdb, the 5' RACE reads were re-called with MiXCR into one record per CDR3 protein. The sample consists of roughly 440,000 distinct CDR3 sequences, over 15% of them appearing once. The TCR comes from a male donor with ankylosing spondylitis. V gene TRBV5-1 combines with J gene TRBJ2-3; 8 bases are shared with TRBD1. Source material: blood, either unsorted or a sorted T cell fraction (not recorded which). CDR3 sequence: CASSQQPGGGYRADTQYF. Here the CDR3 DNA reads TGCGCCAGCAGCCAACAGCCAGGGGGCGGGTACAGAGCAGATACGCAGTATTTT. The full variable domain, in which reference TRBV5-1 and TRBJ2-3 provide the parts outside the CDR3, is KAGVTQTPRYLIKTRGQQVTLSCSPISGHRSVSWYQQTPGQGLQFLFEYFSETQRNKGNFPGRFSGRQFSNSRSEMNVSTLELGDSALYLCASSQQPGGGYRADTQYFGPGTRLTVL.